This T cell receptor beta chain appears in the sequencing data of a study of technical replicates of blood from a few donors. Regarding this clone: An end of the junction does not agree with germline; a read error may underlie this.

Germline-derived CDR1 and CDR2 are SNHLY and FYNNEI. This CDR3 is built from 11 residues. Repertoires were generated with immunoSEQ multiplex PCR, while TCRdb's copy carries only in-frame clones and drops some. The data contain 65,000 to 90,000 clones, 85% to 95% of them singletons. This receptor was identified in a human donor in good health. Some clones in this sample may be carry-over from other donors' samples. The chain uses TRBV2 and TRBJ1-1; D is uncertain. Sequencing was carried out using PBMCs. Here the CDR3 DNA reads TGTGCCAGCAGTGAAGACAGTGATAGGATCTTT. Amino acids: CASSEDSDRIF.